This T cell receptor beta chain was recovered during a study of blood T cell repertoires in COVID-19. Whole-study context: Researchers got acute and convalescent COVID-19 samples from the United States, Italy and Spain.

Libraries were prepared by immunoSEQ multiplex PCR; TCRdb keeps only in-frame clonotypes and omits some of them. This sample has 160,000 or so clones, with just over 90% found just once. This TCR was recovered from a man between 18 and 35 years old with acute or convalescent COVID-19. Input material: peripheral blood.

This chain's CDR3 is CASSRTSGNSYEQYF. DNA of the CDR3: TGTGCCAGCAGCCGGACTAGCGGGAATTCCTACGAGCAGTACTTC. The V gene is TRBV7-9, the J gene TRBJ2-7, with TRBD2 identical over 12 bases. The CDR3 is 15 residues long. In germline, CDR1 is SEHNR, CDR2 FQNEAQ (reference sequence). Unmatched junction bases numbered 3, after V lost 5 bases and J lost 1 base.